These T cell receptor beta chains were read from a single sample in a study of T cells in Graves' hyperthyroidism and ophthalmopathy. Using its own MiXCR run on the multiplex PCR reads, TCRdb lists one record per CDR3 protein. Among under 450,000 distinct CDR3 sequences listed, approximately 14% were seen once. Sequenced material: blood. These receptors originate from a young woman with Graves' hyperthyroidism. Both conserved end residues are part of each CDR3.

v_gene	j_gene	CDR3aa
TRBV2	TRBJ2-2	CASRGWGDHTGELFF
TRBV20-1	TRBJ1-5	CSAYRDSRAWGPQHF
TRBV11-1	TRBJ1-2	CASSAKDGVEGYTF
TRBV27	TRBJ2-7	CASSPTPMREQYF
TRBV12-3/TRBV12-4	TRBJ2-7	CASSTGLAGGEQYF
TRBV5-1	TRBJ1-1	CASSLVPGGAGNTEAFF
TRBV6-1	TRBJ1-1	CASSWDRANTEAFF
TRBV28	TRBJ2-1	CASSLGQTIRMDEQFF
TRBV3-1	TRBJ2-5	CASSPPGAGGTQYF
TRBV12-3/TRBV12-4	TRBJ1-4	CASSMGSPNEKLFF
TRBV10-3	TRBJ1-5	CAISETEVEQPQHF
TRBV6-1	TRBJ2-1	CASSEDAHNEQFF
TRBV6-6	TRBJ2-3	CASSYSGGAGAPQYF
TRBV7-3	TRBJ2-4	CASSLGGSTGQNIQYF
TRBV20-1	TRBJ2-3	CSAGGQSSTDTQYF
TRBV10-2	TRBJ2-3	CASSEGARPDTQYF
TRBV7-2	TRBJ2-2	CASSFPRSGSNTGELFF
TRBV20-1	TRBJ1-2	CSAREDGSPNYGYTF
TRBV12-3/TRBV12-4	TRBJ2-2	CASSPLSVLAGGRATGELFF
TRBV19	TRBJ2-1	CASSIVTSGGAVNEQFF
TRBV4-1	TRBJ1-1	CASSQAGGNTEAFF
TRBV7-8	TRBJ1-2	CASSQRDRAGYGYTF
TRBV6-1	TRBJ2-5	CASSEVLTYQETQYF
TRBV9	TRBJ2-3	CASSVVEGLDTQYF
TRBV5-6	TRBJ1-5	CASSLTGLGSNQPQHF
TRBV6-1	TRBJ1-2	CASSPPGYGYTF